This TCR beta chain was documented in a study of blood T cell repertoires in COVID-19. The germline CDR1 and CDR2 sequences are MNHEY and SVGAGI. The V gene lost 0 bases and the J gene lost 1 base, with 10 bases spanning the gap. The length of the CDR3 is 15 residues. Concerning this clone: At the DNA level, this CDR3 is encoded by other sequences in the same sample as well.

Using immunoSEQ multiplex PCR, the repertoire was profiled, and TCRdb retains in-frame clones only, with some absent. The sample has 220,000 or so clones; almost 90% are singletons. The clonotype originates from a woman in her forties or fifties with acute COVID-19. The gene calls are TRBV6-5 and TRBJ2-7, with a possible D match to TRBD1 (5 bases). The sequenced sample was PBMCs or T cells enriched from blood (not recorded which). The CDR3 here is CASSYSGQGSYEQYF. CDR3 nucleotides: TGTGCCAGCAGTTACTCGGGGCAGGGTTCCTACGAGCAGTACTTC.